One sample yielded the 27 T cell receptor beta chains listed below, sequenced in a study of response to subunit inactivated influenza vaccine. TCRdb re-analysed the RT-PCR reads in MiXCR, keeping a single row per CDR3 protein. This sample has roughly 170,000 distinct CDR3 sequences, with 7.5% to 10% found just once. Sample: non-naive T cells sorted from PBMCs, taken on the day of vaccination. Source of these receptors: a man aged 45 to 65 who received an inactivated influenza vaccine.

The J gene is TRBJ1-2, the V gene TRBV11-2; possible D gene TRBD1, 5 bases. The V and J ends lost 7 bases and 5 bases respectively, with 14 bases between them. The CDR3 consists of 13 residues. Germline V gene sequence: CDR1 SGHAT, CDR2 FQNNGV. CDR3 coding DNA: TGTGCCAGCAACGGCCGGGGGGTATATGGCTACACCTTC. Encoded protein: CASNGRGVYGYTF. Looking up the rest from reference TRBV11-2 and TRBJ1-2 gives the full variable domain: EAGVAQSPRYKIIEKRQSVAFWCNPISGHATLYWYQQILGQGPKLLIQFQNNGVVDDSQLPKDRFSAERLKGVDSTLKIQPAKLEDSAVYLCASNGRGVYGYTFGSGTRLTVV.

This clonotype was seen a handful of times. The gene calls are TRBV5-1 and TRBJ2-1; 9 bases are a match to TRBD2. Trimming at V came to 3 bases and at J to 4 bases, leaving 5 bases not matched to a gene. The CDR3 has 15 amino acids. Germline V gene lookup returns CDR1 SGHRS and CDR2 YFSETQ. The CDR3 DNA sequence: TGCGCCAGCAGCTACCGACTAGCGGAGTACAATGAGCAGTTCTTC. Protein sequence: CASSYRLAEYNEQFF.

This clonotype was counted many times. The V call is TRBV5-1, the J call TRBJ2-7; 7 bases are a match to TRBD1. The CDR3 totals 14 residues. V was pared by 4 bases and J by 2 bases, with 6 bases of the junction left unmatched. Germline CDR1 is SGHRS and CDR2 is YFSETQ. The CDR3 DNA sequence: TGCGCCAGCAGCAGGGGGACAGCAACCTACGAGCAGTACTTC. It translates to CASSRGTATYEQYF.

This clonotype has a count of ten or more. The CDR3 region is CSAPLAGANTGELFF. DNA for the CDR3: TGCAGTGCTCCCCTGGCGGGGGCGAACACCGGGGAGCTGTTTTTT. The gene calls are TRBV20-1 and TRBJ2-2, with TRBD2 identical over 7 bases. Trimming removed 5 bases from V and 0 bases from J; junction bases left unmatched: 6. The CDR3 length is 15 residues. Germline V gene sequence: CDR1 DFQATT, CDR2 SNEGSKA (reference sequence).

This clonotype was counted at least ten times. The rearrangement links TRBV9 to TRBJ1-3; no clear D gene. Trimming pared 3 bases from V and 4 bases from J, leaving 14 bases between. The CDR3 is 15 amino acids. CDR1 and CDR2 (germline): SGDLS, YYNGEE. This CDR3 is CASSEGPGLGNTIYF. In DNA, the CDR3 is TGTGCCAGCAGCGAAGGGCCAGGACTCGGAAACACCATATATTTT.

In its sample, this clonotype was seen many times. The chain recombines TRBV7-8 with TRBJ2-1, with 8 nucleotides matching TRBD1. The CDR3 covers 16 residues. Germline CDR1 SGHVS, CDR2 FQNEAQ. The trim removed 5 bases at V and 1 base at J, leaving 7 bases unmatched. CDR3 nucleotide sequence: TGTGCCAGCAGCCCGCTGACAGGGGTTTCCTACAATGAGCAGTTCTTC. It translates to CASSPLTGVSYNEQFF. Supplemented by reference TRBV7-8 and TRBJ2-1, the full variable domain reads GAGVSQSPRYKVAKRGQDVALRCDPISGHVSLFWYQQALGQGPEFLTYFQNEAQLDKSGLPSDRFFAERPEGSVSTLKIQRTQQEDSAVYLCASSPLTGVSYNEQFFGPGTRLTVL.

Only a few counts were recorded for this clonotype. The chain uses TRBV3-1 and TRBJ2-2, with 7 bases matching TRBD2. With 1 base clipped from V and 8 bases from J, the junction kept 4 bases outside the gene matches. This CDR3 has 14 residues. CDR1 is LGHDT and CDR2 is YNNKEL in the germline V gene (reference sequence). The CDR3 nucleotides are TGTGCCAGCAGCCAAGTGGGCGGGAGAGGGGAGCTGTTTTTT. It codes for CASSQVGGRGELFF.

The sample holds a few counts of this clonotype. V gene TRBV6-6 combines with J gene TRBJ1-6; no definite D call. This CDR3 has 12 residues. Germline lookup yields CDR1 MNHNY and CDR2 SVGAGI (reference sequence). Trimming took 2 bases from V and 11 from J, leaving 7 bases between them. CDR3 DNA sequence: TGTGCCAGCAGTTACGAGGAAACACCCCTCCACTTT. This codes for CASSYEETPLHF.

This clonotype occurred a few times. The rearrangement uses TRBV20-1 and TRBJ2-5; tentatively, D is TRBD2 (6 bases). Trimming stripped 5 bases from V and 5 bases from J, with 18 bases between. The germline V gene encodes CDR1 DFQATT and CDR2 SNEGSKA (reference sequence). The CDR3 loop spans 14 amino acids. The chain's CDR3 is CSAPYGRRGETQYF. As DNA, the CDR3 is TGCAGTGCTCCCTACGGGAGACGAGGGGAGACCCAGTACTTC.

This clonotype was seen a handful of times. The V gene is TRBV7-9, the J gene TRBJ2-1; 13 bases align to TRBD2. Germline V lookup: CDR1 SEHNR, CDR2 FQNEAQ (reference sequence). J gave up 7 bases and V 2 bases, and 8 bases lay outside the gene matches. There are 17 residues in the CDR3. The CDR3 nucleotides are TGTGCCAGCAGCTTATCCGGACTAGCGGGAGTAGGAAATGAGCAGTTCTTC. It codes for CASSLSGLAGVGNEQFF.

This clonotype was picked up many times. The CDR3 sequence is CASSLSDQPQHF. As DNA, the CDR3 is TGTGCCAGCAGTTTAAGTGATCAGCCCCAGCATTTT. The chain links TRBV12-3 or TRBV12-4 to TRBJ1-5, with D uncertain. The CDR3 contains 12 residues. Trimming left V 2 bases short and J 5 bases short, with 4 bases between.

This clonotype appeared a single time. The rearrangement uses TRBV6-1 and TRBJ2-7, with 9 bases fitting TRBD2. Germline CDR1 reads MNHNS; CDR2 reads SASEGT. This CDR3 spans 16 amino acids. Trimming at V came to 5 bases and at J to 0 bases, leaving 8 bases not matched to a gene. The CDR3 reads CASSRSGGLSSYEQYF. The DNA for the CDR3 is TGTGCCAGCAGTCGTAGCGGGGGACTGAGCTCCTACGAGCAGTACTTC.

This clonotype was seen many times. The rearrangement joins TRBV4-3 to TRBJ1-4; unclear D gene. V lost 0 bases to trimming and J lost 1 base, with 6 bases between them. CDR3 length: 15 amino acids. Germline-derived CDR1 and CDR2 are LGHNA and YSLEER. The CDR3 loop reads CASSQDTLTNEKLFF. The CDR3 DNA reads as TGCGCCAGCAGCCAAGATACCCTAACTAATGAAAAACTGTTTTTT.

This clonotype has a handful of counts. This rearrangement joins TRBV7-6 to TRBJ2-7; D call uncertain. Trimming took off 5 bases at V and 7 bases at J, with 12 bases between the two ends. This CDR3 comprises 12 residues. The germline V gene encodes CDR1 SGHVS and CDR2 FNYEAQ. The CDR3 DNA is TGTGCCAGCAGCCTTACCTTCTTAGAGCAGTACTTC. Amino acids: CASSLTFLEQYF.

This clonotype appeared a few times. V gene TRBV20-1 combines with J gene TRBJ1-4; TRBD1 might be the D (6 bases). Germline values: CDR1 DFQATT, CDR2 SNEGSKA (reference sequence). V lost 0 bases and J lost 5, with 10 bases in between. The CDR3 has 14 amino acids. The CDR3 nucleotides read TGCAGTGCTAGAGATAGGAGGGGGAATGAAAAACTGTTTTTT. It yields the protein CSARDRRGNEKLFF.

This clonotype was recorded many times. The J gene is TRBJ2-1, the V gene TRBV11-2; possibly TRBD1 for D (7 bases). The CDR3 is made up of 15 amino acids. V lost 0 bases to trimming and J lost 7 bases, with 13 bases between them. Germline values: CDR1 SGHAT, CDR2 FQNNGV. DNA for the CDR3: TGTGCCAGCAGCTTAGATGCGGCAGGGGGGAATGAGCAGTTCTTC. It is translated as CASSLDAAGGNEQFF.

The rearrangement links TRBV29-1 to TRBJ1-4; D gene uncertain. In germline, CDR1 is SQVTM, CDR2 ANQGSEA. The V end was cut by 7 bases, the J end by 8 bases, with 11 bases between. The CDR3 runs to 11 residues. This CDR3 reads CSAILGEKLFF. The CDR3 DNA sequence: TGCAGCGCAATTCTGGGGGAAAAACTGTTTTTT.

The chain has TRBV9 and TRBJ2-1; TRBD2 aligns across 10 bases. Trimming at V came to 1 base and at J to 9 bases, leaving 7 bases not matched to a gene. The CDR3 extends over 15 amino acids. In germline, CDR1 is SGDLS, CDR2 YYNGEE. The CDR3 nucleotides are TGTGCCAGCAGCGTATGGGGGACTAGCGTCCGTGAGCAGTTCTTC. Its protein is CASSVWGTSVREQFF. Full variable domain (outside the CDR3, taken from reference TRBV9 and TRBJ2-1): DSGVTQTPKHLITATGQRVTLRCSPRSGDLSVYWYQQSLDQGLQFLIQYYNGEERAKGNILERFSAQQFPDLHSELNLSSLELGDSALYFCASSVWGTSVREQFFGPGTRLTVL.

This sequence joins TRBV4-3 and TRBJ2-2; 9 bases fit TRBD1. The ends lost 2 bases at V and 2 bases at J; junction bases unmatched: 3. The CDR3 contains 16 residues. Germline-derived CDR1 and CDR2 are LGHNA and YSLEER. The chain's CDR3 is CASSQPTGGNTGELFF. Written as DNA, the CDR3 is TGCGCCAGCAGCCAACCAACAGGGGGCAACACCGGGGAGCTGTTTTTT.

This clonotype has more than one count but fewer than ten. This sequence joins TRBV5-1 and TRBJ2-3; 9 bases fit TRBD2. The CDR3 contains 14 residues. Per the germline V gene, CDR1 is SGHRS and CDR2 is YFSETQ. The trim removed 4 bases at V and 5 bases at J, leaving 5 bases unmatched. The CDR3 loop is CASSQSGGRDTQYF. CDR3 DNA sequence: TGCGCCAGCAGCCAGAGCGGGGGGAGAGATACGCAGTATTTT.

This clonotype was found many times. One junction end does not reproduce the germline sequence, and a read error may be involved. This chain uses TRBV9 with TRBJ2-3; D remains ambiguous. The CDR3 has 15 residues. Looked up from germline, CDR1 is SGDLS and CDR2 is YYNGEE. DNA for the CDR3: TGTGCCAGCAGTGTAGGCGGAGCTAGCACAGATACGCAGTATTTT. It yields the protein CASSVGGASTDTQYF.

There are a few counts of this clonotype. The rearrangement links TRBV7-3 to TRBJ1-1; unclear D gene. Trimming took 0 bases from V and 0 from J, leaving 11 bases between them. The CDR3 contains 16 residues. Per germline, CDR1 SGHTA and CDR2 FQGTGA. CDR3 amino acids: CASSLTRADLNTEAFF. The DNA for the CDR3 is TGTGCCAGCAGCTTAACCCGGGCAGACCTGAACACTGAAGCTTTCTTT.

This clonotype was counted at least ten times. The gene calls are TRBV6-4 and TRBJ2-1, with 9 bases lining up with TRBD1. With 2 bases clipped from V and 7 bases from J, the junction kept 3 bases outside the gene matches. The CDR3 consists of 14 residues. Germline CDR1 MRHNA, CDR2 SNTAGT. CDR3 protein: CASSDTGGKNEQFF. CDR3 DNA sequence: TGTGCCAGCAGTGACACAGGGGGCAAGAATGAGCAGTTCTTC.

This clonotype has more than one count but fewer than ten. The chain has TRBV28 and TRBJ1-5; possible D gene TRBD1, 5 bases. V lost 5 bases and J 7 bases, leaving 24 bases between the germline ends. Germline V gene sequence: CDR1 MDHEN, CDR2 SYDVKM. The CDR3 has 17 amino acids. CDR3 sequence (DNA): TGTGCCAGCAGTCCAATAAGACAGTTCCTAAAGGAACAGCCCCAGCATTTT. Amino acid sequence: CASSPIRQFLKEQPQHF.

This chain joins TRBV9 and TRBJ2-1; 14 nucleotides match TRBD2. CDR3 length: 18 amino acids. Germline V lookup: CDR1 SGDLS, CDR2 YYNGEE. V lost 2 bases to trimming and J lost 1 base; unmatched junction nucleotides: 5. CDR3 coding DNA: TGTGCCAGCAGCGTGGGACTAGCGGGAGTTGGGTCCTACAATGAGCAGTTCTTC. Protein: CASSVGLAGVGSYNEQFF.

This clonotype was found many times. This sequence joins TRBV7-8 and TRBJ2-2, with D possibly matching TRBD1 (5 bases). The CDR3 covers 14 residues. The V and J ends lost 5 bases and 1 base respectively, with 8 bases between them. Germline V gene sequence: CDR1 SGHVS, CDR2 FQNEAQ. Written as DNA, the CDR3 is TGTGCCAGCAGCGATCAGGGGAACACCGGGGAGCTGTTTTTT. Its translation is CASSDQGNTGELFF.

The gene calls are TRBV6-6 and TRBJ1-1; D not resolved. The CDR3 extends over 13 amino acids. Deletions cut 5 bases from V and 5 bases from J, with 12 bases between. Germline V gives CDR1 MNHNY, CDR2 SVGAGI (reference sequence). Here the CDR3 DNA reads TGTGCCAGCAGTATCACTTACAGAACTGAAGCTTTCTTT. It encodes CASSITYRTEAFF.